This record covers a single T cell receptor (beta chain). These data come from a study of regulatory T cells in long-lasting Graves disease. Time point specified: newly diagnosed GD, antithyroid drugs for less than 3 months. PBMC-derived RNA was used for the TCR library. CDR3 regions were amplified by Arm-PCR using iRepertoire HTBI primers to build TCR beta libraries. MiXCR, applied by TCRdb to the multiplex PCR reads, yields one record per CDR3 protein. The sample lists around 470,000 distinct CDR3 sequences; 14% were seen once. There are 14 residues in the CDR3. With V trimmed by 5 bases and J by 9 bases, 11 bases remained unmatched. Germline lookup yields CDR1 MGHRA and CDR2 YSYEKL. These data also featured in a second study, about T cells in Graves' hyperthyroidism and ophthalmopathy.

The J gene is TRBJ1-2, the V gene TRBV4-1; 8 nucleotides match TRBD1. The sample here was peripheral blood mononuclear cells (PBMCs), taken at new diagnosis, from a patient treated with antithyroid drugs. This receptor was obtained from a woman in her fifties or sixties with Graves disease. Here the CDR3 DNA reads TGCGCCAGCAGCGCGACAGGGGAAGTTTTCAGCTACACCTTC. This encodes CASSATGEVFSYTF.